A single sample gave rise to the 18 T cell receptor beta chains below, sequenced in a study of patients and donors after allogeneic stem cell transplantation. MiXCR was run by TCRdb on the RT-PCR reads, yielding one entry per CDR3 protein. The sample yields approximately 37,000 distinct CDR3 sequences, under 35% seen once. Sequenced input: blood, either unsorted or a sorted T cell fraction (not recorded which). The receptors derive from a human donor who was either an allogeneic HSCT recipient or a stem cell or donor lymphocyte infusion donor (not recorded which). It is not recorded whose cells these are; they may come from a transplant donor.

J is TRBJ2-5 and V is TRBV6-5, with 8 bases lining up with TRBD1. Germline V gene data show CDR1 as MNHEY and CDR2 as SVGAGI. V shed 3 bases, J shed 5 bases, and the junction held 8 bases outside the gene matches. CDR3 length: 15 amino acids. The CDR3 sequence is CASSYEVRGPETQYF. CDR3 bases: TGTGCCAGCAGTTATGAGGTCAGGGGGCCCGAGACCCAGTACTTC.

This clonotype was observed a handful of times. V usage is TRBV7-9 and J usage is TRBJ2-3; 9 bases map to TRBD1. From germline, CDR1 is SEHNR and CDR2 FQNEAQ (reference sequence). The ends lost 5 bases at V and 4 bases at J; junction bases unmatched: 4. This CDR3 is 14 amino acids long. The CDR3 spells CASSRGQGPDTQYF. In DNA, the CDR3 is TGTGCCAGCAGCCGGGGACAGGGACCAGATACGCAGTATTTT.

This clonotype appeared a few times. V usage is TRBV12-3 or TRBV12-4 and J usage is TRBJ1-1; no clear D. The ends were cut back, 3 bases at V and 1 base at J, with 9 bases in the middle. This CDR3 has 14 amino acids. The CDR3 here is CASSLQARNTEAFF. CDR3 DNA sequence: TGTGCCAGCAGTTTGCAGGCCCGGAACACTGAAGCTTTCTTT.

This clonotype was observed a few times. The chain carries TRBV7-9 and TRBJ1-2; maybe TRBD1 (5 bases). CDR3 size: 15 residues. Trimming pared 3 bases from V and 4 bases from J, leaving 15 bases between. Germline V gives CDR1 SEHNR, CDR2 FQNEAQ (reference sequence). CDR3 sequence: CASSLGDGAFYGYTF. DNA for the CDR3: TGTGCCAGCAGCTTGGGGGACGGCGCTTTCTATGGCTACACCTTC.

This clonotype has only a few counts. V usage is TRBV6-5 and J usage is TRBJ1-2; D is unclear. Trimming took 0 bases from V and 4 from J, leaving 9 bases between them. The CDR3 runs to 14 residues. CDR1 is MNHEY and CDR2 is SVGAGI in the germline V gene. The CDR3 DNA reads TGTGCCAGCAGTTACTCCGGCTTATCCTATGGCTACACCTTC. Encoded protein: CASSYSGLSYGYTF.

This clonotype has ten or more counts. This chain links TRBV27 with TRBJ1-5; D unresolved. CDR3 length: 14 residues. Germline V gives CDR1 MNHEY, CDR2 SMNVEV (reference sequence). V was clipped by 2 bases and J by 8 bases, with 13 bases between them. The CDR3 nucleotides read TGTGCCAGCAGTTTAAGAAGGGATAAGGAGCCCCAGCATTTT. This sequence encodes CASSLRRDKEPQHF.

In this sample, this clonotype turned up a few times. The rearrangement joins TRBV14 to TRBJ2-5; D may be TRBD1 (6 bases). Germline V lookup: CDR1 SGHDN, CDR2 FVKESK. The CDR3 loop spans 14 amino acids. V lost 3 bases and J 5 bases, leaving 13 bases between the germline ends. The CDR3 sequence: CASSQAQGWETQYF. CDR3 nucleotide sequence: TGTGCCAGCAGCCAGGCACAGGGCTGGGAGACCCAGTACTTC.

This clonotype was counted only a few times. The genes are TRBV4-3 and TRBJ2-3; 10 nucleotides match TRBD2. There are 18 residues in the CDR3. Germline CDR1 is LGHNA and CDR2 is YSLEER. Trimming cost V 0 bases and J 4 bases; bases outside gene matches: 10. The CDR3 spells CASSQDLSGRARADTQYF. CDR3 nucleotides: TGCGCCAGCAGCCAAGATCTGAGCGGGAGGGCCCGAGCAGATACGCAGTATTTT.

The gene calls are TRBV19 and TRBJ1-5; TRBD1 might be the D (5 bases). The length of the CDR3 is 13 residues. The V gene lost 7 bases and the J gene lost 7 bases, with 14 bases spanning the gap. CDR1 is LNHDA, CDR2 SQIVND, per germline (reference sequence). CDR3 amino acids: CASTQVGRQPQHF. In DNA, the CDR3 is TGTGCCAGTACCCAGGTGGGGCGGCAGCCCCAGCATTTT.

The V and J genes are TRBV7-2 and TRBJ2-1; 11 bases are a match to TRBD2. Germline loops: CDR1 SGHTA, CDR2 FQGNSA. The CDR3 has 17 residues. The V gene end was trimmed by 6 bases and the J gene end by 0 bases; junction bases not matched to a gene: 7. CDR3 region: CASRRLAGFSSYNEQFF. In DNA, the CDR3 is TGTGCCAGCAGGAGACTAGCGGGATTTAGCTCCTACAATGAGCAGTTCTTC.

This clonotype was counted a single time. The rearrangement links TRBV6-5 to TRBJ1-1, with TRBD1 as a possible D gene (5 bases). V lost 2 bases to trimming and J lost 5 bases, with 9 bases between them. The CDR3 extends over 13 amino acids. From germline, CDR1 is MNHEY and CDR2 SVGAGI. The CDR3 reads CASSYGGWTEAFF. In nucleotides, the CDR3 is TGTGCCAGCAGTTACGGGGGGTGGACTGAAGCTTTCTTT.

This clonotype was observed a few times. The chain combines TRBV10-3 with TRBJ1-6; D not resolved. V shed 6 bases and J shed 8 bases, with 8 bases lying between them. CDR3 size: 12 residues. CDR1 is ENHRY, CDR2 SYGVKD, per germline. CDR3 sequence (DNA): TGTGCCATCAGGAGCAGGCATTCACCCCTCCACTTT. It codes for CAIRSRHSPLHF.

This clonotype was detected only a few times. The chain is built from TRBV5-6 and TRBJ2-3; D tentatively fits TRBD1 or TRBD2 (5 bases each). V was pared by 4 bases and J by 4 bases, with 16 bases between. CDR1 and CDR2 (germline): SGHDT, YYEEEE. This CDR3 is built from 15 residues. The CDR3 loop is CASSQDGGRADTQYF. The CDR3 nucleotides are TGTGCCAGCAGCCAGGATGGGGGAAGAGCAGATACGCAGTATTTT.

This clonotype was picked up a small number of times. One end of the junction does not line up with germline, which may come from a read error. The J gene is TRBJ2-1, the V gene TRBV29-1; tentative D call: TRBD2 (5 bases). The CDR3 runs to 11 residues. Per the germline V gene, CDR1 is SQVTM and CDR2 is ANQGSEA. This CDR3 is CSVQRSSSKIF. CDR3 bases: TGCAGCGTCCAACGGTCTAGCTCTAAGATCTTC.

This clonotype has a handful of counts. The CDR3 DNA follows: TGTGCCAGCAGCTTAGCTATTCGCACAGATACGCAGTATTTT. Its protein product is CASSLAIRTDTQYF. This chain links TRBV7-9 with TRBJ2-3; D is uncertain. The CDR3 is made up of 14 amino acids. The V end lost 0 bases, the J end lost 1 base, and 5 bases lay between the germline ends. CDR1 SEHNR and CDR2 FQNEAQ come from the germline V gene (reference sequence).

The rearrangement uses TRBV28 and TRBJ1-3; D is uncertain. CDR1 and CDR2 (germline): MDHEN, SYDVKM. The CDR3 runs to 14 residues. Trimming shortened V by 2 bases and J by 4 bases, and 9 bases separated the two germline ends. CDR3 amino acids: CASSLVLKGNTIYF. The CDR3, as DNA: TGTGCCAGCAGTTTAGTTCTAAAAGGAAACACCATATATTTT.

This chain links TRBV5-4 with TRBJ1-2; D not certain. The CDR3 contains 16 residues. CDR1 SGHNT and CDR2 YYREEE come from the germline V gene (reference sequence). The ends were cut back, 1 base at V and 4 bases at J, with 17 bases in the middle. CDR3 bases: TGTGCCAGCAGCTTGCTGTGGGCCAGAAACGTCTATGGCTACACCTTC. It codes for CASSLLWARNVYGYTF.

This clonotype was seen more than once but under ten times. The chain recombines TRBV27 with TRBJ1-1; no reliable D call. Trimming shortened V by 7 bases and J by 11 bases, and 17 bases separated the two germline ends. Germline V lookup: CDR1 MNHEY, CDR2 SMNVEV (reference sequence). CDR3 length: 12 residues. Here the CDR3 reads CASKTGPRWAFF. The CDR3 bases are TGTGCCAGCAAAACCGGGCCTCGCTGGGCTTTCTTT.